A single sample gave rise to the 21 T cell receptor beta chains below, sequenced in a study of spatial heterogeneity in lung cancer. As to time point: sample taken at primary tumor resection. The study sequenced unsorted whole RNA from tumor, nontumor lung or frozen PBMC. In TCRdb, the 5' RACE reads were re-called with MiXCR into one record per CDR3 protein. The sample contains tens of thousands of distinct CDR3 sequences, 7.5% to 8.5% of which appear only once. The sequenced sample was PBMCs, obtained at surgery. Receptor source: a female donor with early-stage non-small cell lung cancer.

There are a few counts of this clonotype. The chain carries TRBV7-9 and TRBJ2-5; 8 bases are a match to TRBD1. The CDR3 contains 14 residues. Germline values: CDR1 SEHNR, CDR2 FQNEAQ (reference sequence). Trimming cost V 5 bases and J 3 bases; bases outside gene matches: 5. The CDR3 coding sequence is TGTGCCAGCAGCCCCGGACAGGGTAAAGAGACCCAGTACTTC. Its protein is CASSPGQGKETQYF.

This rearrangement joins TRBV20-1 to TRBJ1-4; possibly TRBD1 for D (5 bases). Germline V gene sequence: CDR1 DFQATT, CDR2 SNEGSKA (reference sequence). V was pared by 4 bases and J by 8 bases, with 14 bases between. This CDR3 spans 13 amino acids. This CDR3 is CSAIKGEGEKLFF. The CDR3, as DNA: TGCAGTGCTATAAAAGGGGAAGGGGAAAAACTGTTTTTT.

On this clonotype itself: This sequence may be a read error, since a much larger clone differs from it by one base. Here the CDR3 reads CASSDLGERASHNSPLHF. CDR3 nucleotide sequence: TGTGCCAGCAGTGATCTGGGAGAAAGAGCGTCTCATAATTCACCCCTCCACTTT. V gene TRBV2 combines with J gene TRBJ1-6; D is undetermined. From germline, CDR1 is SNHLY and CDR2 FYNNEI. Trimming removed 3 bases from V and 5 bases from J, with 20 bases in between. The CDR3 has 18 residues.

The chain couples TRBV5-1 to TRBJ2-7; D may match TRBD1 or TRBD2 (5 bases each). The CDR3 extends over 15 amino acids. Germline V lookup: CDR1 SGHRS, CDR2 YFSETQ. V lost 4 bases and J 1 base, leaving 15 bases between the germline ends. The CDR3 bases are TGCGCCAGCAGCCCGGACACTAGGAGATCCTACGAGCAGTACGTC. This translates into CASSPDTRRSYEQYV.

This clonotype was seen more than once but under ten times. The chain joins TRBV11-2 to TRBJ1-1; weak D call: TRBD1 (5 bases). Germline V gene lookup returns CDR1 SGHAT and CDR2 FQNNGV. This CDR3 has 14 amino acids. V shed 4 bases and J shed 5 bases, with 14 bases lying between them. Here the CDR3 reads CASSSSGKRTEAFF. The DNA of the CDR3 is TGTGCCAGCAGCTCCTCAGGGAAACGGACTGAAGCTTTCTTT.

The rearrangement links TRBV10-1 to TRBJ2-2; 8 bases are a match to TRBD1. The CDR3 totals 17 residues. The germline CDR1 and CDR2 sequences are WNHNN and SYGVQD (reference sequence). Trimming took 6 bases from V and 1 from J; bases not matched to a gene: 10. In nucleotides, the CDR3 is TGCGCCAGCAGCGCCTCCAGGGGGCTGGGGAACACCGGGGAGCTGTTTTTT. This gives the protein CASSASRGLGNTGELFF.

This clonotype was counted at least ten times. The V and J genes are TRBV13 and TRBJ2-3; 7 bases map to TRBD1. The trim removed 2 bases at V and 1 base at J, leaving 3 bases unmatched. The CDR3 has 15 amino acids. Germline values: CDR1 PRHDT, CDR2 FYEKMQ (reference sequence). CDR3 in amino acids: CASSLRTGGTDTQYF. CDR3 sequence (DNA): TGTGCCAGCAGCTTACGGACAGGTGGCACAGATACGCAGTATTTT.

This clonotype was detected a few times. V and J are TRBV6-4 and TRBJ2-3; 8 bases match TRBD2. The CDR3 is made up of 17 amino acids. Looked up from germline, CDR1 is MRHNA and CDR2 is SNTAGT. Trimming at V came to 2 bases and at J to 1 base, leaving 8 bases not matched to a gene. The CDR3 region has the DNA TGTGCCAGCAGTGACGGAATAGCGGGACTGGGCACAGATACGCAGTATTTT. Translated, it gives CASSDGIAGLGTDTQYF.

The chain recombines TRBV5-1 with TRBJ2-1, with 7 nucleotides matching TRBD1. The length of the CDR3 is 14 residues. Trimming at V came to 4 bases and at J to 4 bases, leaving 5 bases not matched to a gene. The germline gives CDR1 SGHRS, CDR2 YFSETQ. CDR3 region: CASSTGTVYNEQFF. The CDR3 coding sequence is TGCGCCAGCAGCACGGGGACAGTTTACAATGAGCAGTTCTTC.

This clonotype was counted at least ten times. V gene TRBV11-3 combines with J gene TRBJ1-1, with TRBD1 matching 9 bases. Germline V CDR1 and CDR2: SGHNT, YENEEA. The CDR3 extends over 16 amino acids. V was clipped by 5 bases and J by 1 base; unmatched bases: 8. The CDR3 region is CASSPVMGQGNTEAFF. The CDR3 nucleotides read TGTGCCAGCAGCCCCGTCATGGGACAGGGGAACACTGAAGCTTTCTTT.

This rearrangement joins TRBV14 to TRBJ1-2; D perhaps matches TRBD1 (5 bases). V lost 3 bases and J 4 bases, leaving 18 bases between the germline ends. CDR3 length: 16 residues. Looked up from germline, CDR1 is SGHDN and CDR2 is FVKESK. The CDR3 coding sequence is TGTGCCAGCAGCCAGGGTGCTGGGGGTAGGAGCTATGGCTACACCTTC. Encoded protein: CASSQGAGGRSYGYTF.

The chain couples TRBV19 to TRBJ1-1; D unclear. V lost 6 bases, J lost 4 bases, and 12 bases lay in between. Germline V gene lookup returns CDR1 LNHDA and CDR2 SQIVND (reference sequence). CDR3 length: 13 amino acids. The CDR3 coding sequence is TGTGCCAGTAGCTCCGGACCGTTCACTGAAGCTTTCTTT. Translation: CASSSGPFTEAFF.

This clonotype was seen ten or more times. For the CDR3, the DNA is TGTGCCAGCAGCTCAGCAGACCCCTACGAGCAGTACTTC. This gives the protein CASSSADPYEQYF. The chain combines TRBV5-6 with TRBJ2-7, with D unclear. The CDR3 contains 13 residues. V shed 3 bases and J shed 2 bases, with 9 bases lying between them. Germline CDR1 reads SGHDT; CDR2 reads YYEEEE.

This clonotype was counted a few times. The V gene is TRBV6-5, the J gene TRBJ1-6; D remains unclear. The CDR3 sequence is 15 residues long. Trimming took off 2 bases at V and 7 bases at J, with 12 bases between the two ends. CDR1 is MNHEY and CDR2 is SVGAGI in the germline V gene. Written as DNA, the CDR3 is TGTGCCAGCAGTTACGAGACCTTGGGGAATTCACCCCTCCACTTT. Its protein is CASSYETLGNSPLHF.

The CDR3 region is CATSLSFPGRYSSGNTIYF. The CDR3 nucleotides are TGTGCCACCAGCCTAAGCTTCCCCGGGAGATACAGCTCTGGAAACACCATATATTTT. The chain couples TRBV15 to TRBJ1-3; D unclear. Germline-derived CDR1 and CDR2 are LNHNV and YYDKDF (reference sequence). Deletions cut 5 bases from V and 0 bases from J, with 23 bases between. CDR3 length equals 19 residues.

This clonotype has at least ten counts. The V call is TRBV30, the J call TRBJ1-1, with 11 positions matching TRBD1. The germline gives CDR1 GTSNPN, CDR2 SVGIG (reference sequence). This CDR3 spans 20 amino acids. J was trimmed by 4 bases and V by 3 bases; bases with no gene match: 22. Here the CDR3 DNA reads TGTGCCTGGAGAGGCGCCCTCCGGGACAGGGGGTTAGGGGTGATCACTGAAGCTTTCTTT. Its translation is CAWRGALRDRGLGVITEAFF.

The V call is TRBV9, the J call TRBJ1-2, with D possibly matching TRBD1 (5 bases). The V gene's germline CDR1 is SGDLS and CDR2 YYNGEE. V lost 4 bases and J 6 bases, leaving 19 bases between the germline ends. This CDR3 is 15 amino acids long. Written as DNA, the CDR3 is TGTGCCAGCAGCCCGAGGGGTCCGGAGCCTCATGGCTACACCTTC. Its protein is CASSPRGPEPHGYTF. Full variable domain (remainder filled in from reference TRBV9 and TRBJ1-2): DSGVTQTPKHLITATGQRVTLRCSPRSGDLSVYWYQQSLDQGLQFLIQYYNGEERAKGNILERFSAQQFPDLHSELNLSSLELGDSALYFCASSPRGPEPHGYTFGSGTRLTVV.

This sequence joins TRBV7-2 and TRBJ1-5, with D unresolved. The CDR3 runs to 12 residues. V gave up 6 bases and J gave up 4 bases, with 7 bases separating them. The germline V gene encodes CDR1 SGHTA and CDR2 FQGNSA. The CDR3 region is CASRRPNQPQHF. The CDR3 nucleotides read TGTGCCAGCAGGCGACCGAATCAGCCCCAGCATTTT.

The rearrangement joins TRBV3-1 to TRBJ2-1, with TRBD2 matching 7 bases. The CDR3 extends over 17 amino acids. Per the germline V gene, CDR1 is LGHDT and CDR2 is YNNKEL (reference sequence). After removal of 0 bases from V and 5 bases from J, the junction contained 10 bases not matched to a gene. The CDR3, as DNA: TGTGCCAGCAGCCAAGATCATGGCGGACTAGGAAACAATGAGCAGTTCTTC. Translating gives CASSQDHGGLGNNEQFF.

This clonotype was counted at least ten times. The rearrangement links TRBV11-2 to TRBJ2-3; D perhaps matches TRBD1 (5 bases). From germline, CDR1 is SGHAT and CDR2 FQNNGV. V lost 8 bases and J 2 bases, leaving 11 bases between the germline ends. This CDR3 has 13 amino acids. The CDR3 reads CASGAQTTDTQYF. The CDR3 nucleotides read TGTGCCAGCGGGGCGCAAACCACAGATACGCAGTATTTT.

This clonotype has just a few counts. This rearrangement joins TRBV9 to TRBJ2-2, with a possible D match to TRBD1 (6 bases). V was trimmed by 1 base and J by 3 bases, leaving 10 bases between them. Germline loops: CDR1 SGDLS, CDR2 YYNGEE. The length of the CDR3 is 15 residues. This chain's CDR3 is CASSVRQDHTGELFF. CDR3 nucleotide sequence: TGTGCCAGCAGCGTAAGACAGGACCACACCGGGGAGCTGTTTTTT.